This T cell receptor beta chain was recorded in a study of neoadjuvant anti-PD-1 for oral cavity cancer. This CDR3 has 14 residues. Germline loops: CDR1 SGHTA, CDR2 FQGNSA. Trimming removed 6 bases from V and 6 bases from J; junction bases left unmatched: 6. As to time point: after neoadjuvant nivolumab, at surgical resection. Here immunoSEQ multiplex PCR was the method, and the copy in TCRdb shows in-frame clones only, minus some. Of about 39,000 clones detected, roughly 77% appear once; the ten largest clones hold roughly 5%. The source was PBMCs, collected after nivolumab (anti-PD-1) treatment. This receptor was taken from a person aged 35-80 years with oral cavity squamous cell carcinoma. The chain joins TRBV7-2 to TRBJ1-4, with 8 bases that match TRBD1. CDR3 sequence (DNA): TGTGCCAGCAGTAAGGACAGGGTGGATGAAAAACTGTTTTTT. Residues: CASSKDRVDEKLFF.